These T cell receptor beta chains were read from a single sample in a study of cytomegalovirus exposure and HLA in healthy donors. Measured with immunoSEQ multiplex PCR; TCRdb has only the in-frame clones, and not every one. The repertoire holds approximately 81,000 clones, over 70% seen once, with 7.5% to 9.5% in the top ten. Sample: PBMCs. The receptors shown here come from a man aged 40-49 years in good health and CMV-seropositive. Both conserved end residues are part of each CDR3. The D gene is left open where the match is weak. Only some rows state a clone size, as once, few, many or a class for expanded clones.

>TRBD2|NA|TRBV10-2|TRBJ2-3
TGCGCCAGCAGTGAGCCCCCGGGACTAGTGCCAGATACGCAGTATTTT
CASSEPPGLVPDTQYF
>NA|NA|TRBV9|TRBJ2-1
TGTGCCAGCAGTCCAACGACTGGCTACAATGAGCAGTTCTTC
CASSPTTGYNEQFF
>NA|NA|TRBV10-3|TRBJ2-7
TGTGCCATCAGTGAAAGGCAGGGTGACAACGAGCAGTACTTC
CAISERQGDNEQYF
>NA|few|TRBV6-5|TRBJ1-1
TGTGCCAGCACCACAAGGGGGGGGAAGGCTTTCTTT
CASTTRGGKAFF
>TRBD1|few|TRBV27|TRBJ1-2
TGTGCCAGCAGTTTAAGTGGAACAGGGGACTACACCTTC
CASSLSGTGDYTF
>TRBD1|NA|TRBV6-1|TRBJ2-1
TGTGCCAGCAGGCCGACCCCTGGACAGGGTAATGAGCAGTTCTTC
CASRPTPGQGNEQFF
>NA|NA|TRBV7-2|TRBJ2-7
TGTGCCAGCAGCTTAAGTTCACAGGCCGTGGGGAAGTTC
CASSLSSQAVGKF
>TRBD1|NA|TRBV2|TRBJ1-4
TGTGCCAGCAGTGATCGGGACAGCGGGAATGAAAAACTGTTTTTT
CASSDRDSGNEKLFF
>TRBD2|NA|TRBV6-5|TRBJ2-5
TGTGCCAGCAGTTGGGGGGGAGGGACGTACCAAGAGACCCAGTACTTC
CASSWGGGTYQETQYF
>NA|NA|TRBV5-1|TRBJ2-7
TGCGCCAGCAGCTTGGGACAGGAACCCTACGAGCAGTACTTC
CASSLGQEPYEQYF
>NA|NA|TRBV19|TRBJ2-5
TGTGCCACCTTCCAAGAGACCCAGTACTTC
CATFQETQYF
>NA|few|TRBV2|TRBJ1-2
TGTGCCAGCAGTGAACGGGAGAACTATGGCTACACCTTC
CASSERENYGYTF
>TRBD1|NA|TRBV7-6|TRBJ2-2
TGTGCCAGCAGCCAGACAGGGTCTGGAACCGGGGAGCTGTTTTTT
CASSQTGSGTGELFF
>TRBD1|once|TRBV13|TRBJ1-1
TGTGCCAGCAGCCCTTCGGGACAGGGAGGTGGTGAAGCTTTCTTT
CASSPSGQGGGEAFF
>NA|NA|TRBV7-7|TRBJ2-1
TGTGCCAGCAGCTTAGCGGCGGGGAGTTACAATGAGCAGTTCTTC
CASSLAAGSYNEQFF
>TRBD2|few|TRBV6-5|TRBJ2-7
TGTGCCAGCAGTTACTCCATAGCGGGAGCCTACGAGCAGTACTTC
CASSYSIAGAYEQYF
>TRBD2|NA|TRBV7-8|TRBJ2-7
TGTGCCAGCAGCTTATGGGGTAGCGGGAGATCCCACGAGCAGTACTTC
CASSLWGSGRSHEQYF
>TRBD2|NA|TRBV2|TRBJ2-3
TGTGCCAGCAAAAAATTAGGGACTAGCGGGACCCTCACAGATACGCAGTATTTT
CASKKLGTSGTLTDTQYF
>TRBD1|NA|TRBV19|TRBJ1-5
TGTGCCAGTAGTGGGGGACAGGCTAAGAATCAGCCCCAGCATTTT
CASSGGQAKNQPQHF
>NA|NA|TRBV14|TRBJ2-7
TGTGCCAGCAGCCATCCCAGTGGGACAGAGCAGTACTTC
CASSHPSGTEQYF
>NA|NA|TRBV5-8|TRBJ2-7
TGTGCCAGCAGCGCGGGACAGGTTCTTACTAGCGCCGAGCAGTACTTC
CASSAGQVLTSAEQYF
>TRBD1|NA|TRBV18|TRBJ2-6
TGTGCCAGCTCACCACAGACAGGGGCTGGGGCCAACGTCCTGACTTTC
CASSPQTGAGANVLTF
>NA|NA|TRBV19|TRBJ1-5
TGTGCCAGTAATTCAGGGAATCGCAATCAGCCCCAGCATTTT
CASNSGNRNQPQHF
>TRBD2|NA|TRBV5-6|TRBJ2-7
TGTGCCAGCAGCTCCCGGACTAGCGGGAGGGCCCGGGAGCAGTACTTC
CASSSRTSGRAREQYF
>TRBD1|NA|TRBV2|TRBJ1-2
TGTGCCAGCCGGACAGGGGGACCCGGCTACACCTTC
CASRTGGPGYTF
>NA|NA|TRBV28|TRBJ2-5
TGTGCCAGCAGTTTTGTTCTCGTCGGGGAGACCCAGTACTTC
CASSFVLVGETQYF
>NA|few|TRBV7-2|TRBJ1-3
TGTGCCAGCTCAAAGCAGGGTAACTCTGGAAACACCATATATTTT
CASSKQGNSGNTIYF
>NA|NA|TRBV6-5|TRBJ2-2
TGTGCCAGCAGGGGAGGATTGGTCACCGGGGAGCTGTTTTTT
CASRGGLVTGELFF
>TRBD1|NA|TRBV4-2|TRBJ1-1
TGTGCCAGCAGCCCACTATGGGACAGCAACACTGAAGCTTTCTTT
CASSPLWDSNTEAFF
>NA|NA|TRBV9|TRBJ2-7
TGTGCCAGCAGCGCGTCAGGCTACGAGCAGTACTTC
CASSASGYEQYF
>TRBD2|NA|TRBV7-6|TRBJ2-5
TGTGCCAGCAGCGCGGGACTAGCGGGTCAAGAGACCCAGTACTTC
CASSAGLAGQETQYF
>NA|NA|TRBV2|TRBJ1-1
TGTGCCAGCGCCCCCAGCGAGGCAGCCTTCATGAACACTGAAGCTTTCTTT
CASAPSEAAFMNTEAFF
>NA|NA|TRBV28|TRBJ2-3
TGTGCCAGCAGAGGGGGGGGCACAGATACGCAGTATTTT
CASRGGGTDTQYF
>TRBD2|NA|TRBV7-2|TRBJ2-3
TGTGCCAGCAGCGCGGGGGACTTGCTGGATACGCAGTATTTT
CASSAGDLLDTQYF
>TRBD1|NA|TRBV6-6|TRBJ2-1
TGTGCCAGCAGCCCGGACAGGGGGCCAAGTGAGCAGTTCTTC
CASSPDRGPSEQFF
>NA|NA|TRBV18|TRBJ2-3
TGTGCCAGCTCTCCTTCGACGGGAGATACGCAGTATTTT
CASSPSTGDTQYF
>TRBD2|once|TRBV18|TRBJ2-2
TGTGCCAGCTCACTCTTAGCGGGAGGAACCGGGGAGCTGTTTTTT
CASSLLAGGTGELFF
>NA|NA|TRBV18|TRBJ2-5
TGTGCCAGCTCTTTTAAAGCGGAGGGGACCCAGTACTTC
CASSFKAEGTQYF
>NA|few|TRBV6-6|TRBJ1-1
TGTGCCAGCAGTTCCCGGGGGGGTGAAGCTTTCTTT
CASSSRGGEAFF
>TRBD2|few|TRBV30|TRBJ2-5
TGTGCCTGGAGTGGGCAGCGGGGGGGAAGAGAGACCCAGTACTTC
CAWSGQRGGRETQYF
>TRBD1|once|TRBV6-5|TRBJ1-4
TGTGCCAGCAGTTACTCCGGGACAGGGGCTGAAAAACTGTTTTTT
CASSYSGTGAEKLFF
>NA|NA|TRBV19|TRBJ1-5
TGTGCCAGTAGTATTGGCCGAGGACAGCCCCAGCATTTT
CASSIGRGQPQHF
>TRBD1|NA|TRBV7-2|TRBJ2-7
TGTGCCAGCAGCCCAGGGACAGGGAAGTACTTC
CASSPGTGKYF
>TRBD2|few|TRBV10-3|TRBJ2-1
TGTGCCATCAGCCCAGATGTCGGGACTAGCGGGAGGGCCCAGTTCTTC
CAISPDVGTSGRAQFF
>NA|NA|TRBV7-8|TRBJ1-1
TGTGCCAGCAGCTTAGCCAGCCGCGGTCGCACTGAAGCTTTCTTT
CASSLASRGRTEAFF
>NA|few|TRBV4-1|TRBJ1-4
TGCGCCAGCAGCCCGCCAGGGTTTGAAAAACTGTTTTTT
CASSPPGFEKLFF
>NA|NA|TRBV28|TRBJ1-4
TGTGCCAGCGGACCCTCAGGGGCAACTAATGAAAAACTGTTTTTT
CASGPSGATNEKLFF
>TRBD1|NA|TRBV9|TRBJ2-2
TGTGCCAGCAGTGCTGGGACAGGGGACACCGGGGAGCTGTTTTTT
CASSAGTGDTGELFF
>TRBD2|few|TRBV30|TRBJ2-1
TGTGCCTGGATAGATAACCTAGCGGGGTACAATGAGCAGTTCTTC
CAWIDNLAGYNEQFF
>NA|NA|TRBV30|TRBJ2-5
TGTGCCTGGAGCGACGCCTCTCCGTCGGGGACCCAGTACTTC
CAWSDASPSGTQYF
>NA|NA|TRBV6-1|TRBJ1-2
TGTGCCAGCAACCCCTACTGGGGGGACGGACCAGGCTACACCTTC
CASNPYWGDGPGYTF
>NA|NA|TRBV4-2|TRBJ2-1
TGTGCCAGCAGCCAAGAGAGGGTGACGTTCTTC
CASSQERVTFF
>NA|NA|TRBV11-2|TRBJ1-1
TGTGCCAGCAGCTTAGGGTTTGGGGACTTGAGCACTGAAGCTTTCTTT
CASSLGFGDLSTEAFF
>NA|few|TRBV4-2|TRBJ1-2
TGTGCCAGCAGCCAAGATAAAGGGGTAACGGCCTATGGCTACACCTTC
CASSQDKGVTAYGYTF
>TRBD2|NA|TRBV5-1|TRBJ2-1
TGCGCCAGCAGCACCCTAGCGGGGTCCGACAATGAGCAGTTCTTC
CASSTLAGSDNEQFF
>NA|NA|TRBV2|TRBJ1-2
TGTGCCAGCAGTGATTCGGGACAAAGCAACTATGGCTACACCTTC
CASSDSGQSNYGYTF